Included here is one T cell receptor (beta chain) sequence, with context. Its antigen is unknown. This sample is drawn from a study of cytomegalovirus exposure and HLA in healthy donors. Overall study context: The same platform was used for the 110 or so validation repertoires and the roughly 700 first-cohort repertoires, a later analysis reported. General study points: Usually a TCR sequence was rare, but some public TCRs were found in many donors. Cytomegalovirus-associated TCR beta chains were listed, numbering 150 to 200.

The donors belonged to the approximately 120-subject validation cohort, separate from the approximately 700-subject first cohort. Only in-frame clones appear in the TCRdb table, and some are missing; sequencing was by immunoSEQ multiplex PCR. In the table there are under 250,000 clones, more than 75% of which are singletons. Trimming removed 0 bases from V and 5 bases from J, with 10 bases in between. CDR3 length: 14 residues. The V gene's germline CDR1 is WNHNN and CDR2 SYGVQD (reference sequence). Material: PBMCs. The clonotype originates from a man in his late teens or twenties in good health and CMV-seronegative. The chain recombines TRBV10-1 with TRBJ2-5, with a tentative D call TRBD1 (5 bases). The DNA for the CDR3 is TGCGCCAGCAGTGAGTCGGGGCAAGGGGAGACCCAGTACTTC. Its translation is CASSESGQGETQYF.